The 32 T cell receptor beta chains below were found in one sample sequenced in a study of blood T cell repertoires in COVID-19. The assay was immunoSEQ multiplex PCR, and TCRdb's table has in-frame clones only and misses some. The sample comprises some 100,000 clones, approximately 93% of which are singletons, and roughly 1.9% rests with the top ten. Sequenced: peripheral blood. The receptors shown here come from a man aged 45-60 years with active COVID-19.

This clone showed up just once. This chain joins TRBV4-1 and TRBJ2-1, with D perhaps TRBD2 (5 bases). The germline V and J ends were trimmed by 1 base and 4 bases, with 17 bases remaining between them. The CDR3 covers 17 residues. Germline V lookup: CDR1 MGHRA, CDR2 YSYEKL. The CDR3 region has the DNA TGCGCCAGCAGCCAAGTCTGGATACGGCGGGCTTACAATGAGCAGTTCTTC. Its translation is CASSQVWIRRAYNEQFF.

V and J are TRBV6-2 or TRBV6-3 and TRBJ2-1; 10 bases agree with TRBD2. This CDR3 is built from 15 residues. V trimming: 2 bases; J trimming: 6 bases; junction bases outside the gene matches: 4. The V gene's germline CDR1 is MNHEY and CDR2 SVGEGT. Here the CDR3 reads CASSYGLAGVNEQFF. The CDR3 bases are TGTGCCAGCAGTTACGGGCTAGCGGGAGTCAATGAGCAGTTCTTC.

This clone was observed many times. The chain employs TRBV5-1 and TRBJ2-7, with D perhaps matching TRBD2 (5 bases). Trimming took 0 bases from V and 0 from J, leaving 13 bases between them. The CDR3 runs 16 residues. Germline loops: CDR1 SGHRS, CDR2 YFSETQ. The CDR3 coding sequence is TGCGCCAGCAGCTTGGGTACCGGACTGGCCTCCTACGAGCAGTACTTC. Translation: CASSLGTGLASYEQYF.

The V gene is TRBV6-5, the J gene TRBJ2-3, with D possibly TRBD2 on 6 matching bases. The CDR3 consists of 14 residues. Trimming took off 11 bases at V and 1 base at J, with 16 bases between the two ends. The germline V gene has CDR1 MNHEY and CDR2 SVGAGI. CDR3 loop: CAGRGGPGTDTQYF. CDR3 nucleotides: TGTGCCGGCCGAGGAGGGCCCGGCACAGATACGCAGTATTTT.

The chain couples TRBV7-2 to TRBJ2-1; 10 positions match TRBD2. The CDR3 is made up of 17 amino acids. Losses at the gene ends were 1 base for V and 4 bases for J; bases not matched to a gene: 7. Germline lookup yields CDR1 SGHTA and CDR2 FQGNSA. CDR3 DNA: TGTGCCAGCAGCTTAGTGGCTAGCGGGAGTCCATACAATGAGCAGTTCTTC. Translating gives CASSLVASGSPYNEQFF.

V and J are TRBV27 and TRBJ2-3; TRBD2 matches 9 bases. The CDR3 has 16 residues. Losses at the gene ends were 5 bases for V and 4 bases for J; bases not matched to a gene: 10. Germline V gene sequence: CDR1 MNHEY, CDR2 SMNVEV (reference sequence). The CDR3 coding sequence is TGTGCCAGCAGTCCGACTACGCGGGGGGGCCCAGATACGCAGTATTTT. Protein product: CASSPTTRGGPDTQYF.

The chain carries TRBV2 and TRBJ2-7, with D possibly being TRBD2 (6 bases). Germline loops: CDR1 SNHLY, CDR2 FYNNEI. The CDR3 covers 12 residues. V was cut by 10 bases and J by 3 bases, with 13 bases left in between. As DNA, the CDR3 is TGTGCCACCCAAACCGGGGGCTACGAGCAGTACTTC. Its translation is CATQTGGYEQYF.

This chain joins TRBV7-9 and TRBJ1-2; no definite D call. The CDR3 has 11 amino acids. From germline, CDR1 is SEHNR and CDR2 FQNEAQ (reference sequence). With 2 bases removed from V and 7 bases from J, the gap between germline ends came to 5 bases. The CDR3 reads CASSLSSGYTF. The CDR3 DNA follows: TGTGCCAGCAGCTTATCCTCTGGCTACACCTTC.

This chain connects TRBV11-3 to TRBJ2-5; possibly TRBD1 for D (6 bases). This CDR3 contains 15 residues. V lost 4 bases, J lost 4 bases, and 16 bases lay in between. CDR1 is SGHNT, CDR2 YENEEA, per germline. CDR3 in amino acids: CASSSADTGSETQYF. As DNA, the CDR3 is TGTGCCAGCAGCTCGGCAGACACAGGGTCAGAGACCCAGTACTTC.

The chain joins TRBV11-2 to TRBJ2-7; 10 bases align to TRBD2. The CDR3 extends over 19 amino acids. The germline V gene encodes CDR1 SGHAT and CDR2 FQNNGV. Trimming cost V 4 bases and J 0 bases; bases outside gene matches: 15. The CDR3 DNA is TGTGCCAGCAGCTCCGCCGTTAGCGGGGGGCTCCCCTACTCCTACGAGCAGTACTTC. Translation: CASSSAVSGGLPYSYEQYF.

The chain combines TRBV7-2 with TRBJ2-3, with D maybe TRBD1 (6 bases). The V end lost 4 bases, the J end lost 0 bases, and 11 bases lay between the germline ends. The germline gives CDR1 SGHTA, CDR2 FQGNSA. This CDR3 spans 15 amino acids. The CDR3 protein is CASSSNRVSTDTQYF. For the CDR3, the DNA is TGTGCCAGCAGCTCGAACAGGGTGAGCACAGATACGCAGTATTTT. The entire variable domain, with the rest obtained from reference TRBV7-2 and TRBJ2-3, is as follows: GAGVSQSPSNKVTEKGKDVELRCDPISGHTALYWYRQSLGQGLEFLIYFQGNSAPDKSGLPSDRFSAERTGGSVSTLTIQRTQQEDSAVYLCASSSNRVSTDTQYFGPGTRLTVL.

The chain is built from TRBV5-5 and TRBJ1-4; perhaps TRBD1 as D (6 bases). The CDR3 spans 16 residues. Germline loops: CDR1 SGHKS, CDR2 YYEKEE (reference sequence). Trimming removed 4 bases at V and 7 bases at J, with 20 bases between. CDR3 nucleotide sequence: TGTGCCAGCAGCACCCGGAAAACAGGGAGCAGTGAAAAACTGTTTTTT. The encoded protein is CASSTRKTGSSEKLFF.

V gene TRBV10-1 combines with J gene TRBJ2-3, with D unclear. The V and J ends lost 4 bases and 6 bases respectively, with 11 bases between them. From germline, CDR1 is WNHNN and CDR2 SYGVQD (reference sequence). The length of the CDR3 is 13 residues. DNA for the CDR3: TGCGCCAGCAGTGTCGCCACCGCGGATACGCAGTATTTT. Translation: CASSVATADTQYF.

This clone has just one count. The chain uses TRBV7-9 and TRBJ2-5; D is possibly TRBD1 (6 bases). This CDR3 has 14 residues. The germline V gene has CDR1 SEHNR and CDR2 FQNEAQ (reference sequence). The ends were cut back, 4 bases at V and 5 bases at J, with 14 bases in the middle. For the CDR3, the DNA is TGTGCCAGCAGCTACAGGGTTAATACGGAGACCCAGTACTTC. Amino acid sequence: CASSYRVNTETQYF.

This clone was picked up one time. This sequence joins TRBV7-2 and TRBJ2-3, with TRBD2 as a possible D gene (5 bases). V shed 3 bases and J shed 2 bases, with 9 bases lying between them. Germline V gene data show CDR1 as SGHTA and CDR2 as FQGNSA. This CDR3 spans 14 amino acids. The DNA for the CDR3 is TGTGCCAGCAGCTTGCGAGGGCTCACAGATACGCAGTATTTT. It codes for CASSLRGLTDTQYF. Together with reference TRBV7-2 and TRBJ2-3, the CDR3 gives the full variable domain: GAGVSQSPSNKVTEKGKDVELRCDPISGHTALYWYRQSLGQGLEFLIYFQGNSAPDKSGLPSDRFSAERTGGSVSTLTIQRTQQEDSAVYLCASSLRGLTDTQYFGPGTRLTVL.

This chain uses TRBV19 with TRBJ2-1; 7 nucleotides agree with TRBD2. CDR1 is LNHDA, CDR2 SQIVND, per germline (reference sequence). With 5 bases clipped from V and 2 bases from J, the junction kept 6 bases outside the gene matches. The CDR3 consists of 15 residues. DNA for the CDR3: TGTGCCAGTAGTGTCGCTAGCGGAGCCTACAATGAGCAGTTCTTC. As protein: CASSVASGAYNEQFF.

The chain is built from TRBV5-1 and TRBJ1-1; D is perhaps TRBD1 (5 bases). Germline CDR1 SGHRS, CDR2 YFSETQ. Trimming removed 7 bases from V and 0 bases from J, with 13 bases in between. There are 14 residues in the CDR3. CDR3 DNA: TGCGCCAGCTCCGGCGGGGGGATGAACACTGAAGCTTTCTTT. It specifies CASSGGGMNTEAFF. Looking up the rest from reference TRBV5-1 and TRBJ1-1 gives the full variable domain: KAGVTQTPRYLIKTRGQQVTLSCSPISGHRSVSWYQQTPGQGLQFLFEYFSETQRNKGNFPGRFSGRQFSNSRSEMNVSTLELGDSALYLCASSGGGMNTEAFFGQGTRLTVV.

V and J are TRBV5-1 and TRBJ2-5; D gene uncertain. V was clipped by 1 base and J by 5 bases, with 18 bases between them. CDR3 size: 16 residues. CDR1 is SGHRS, CDR2 YFSETQ, per germline. CDR3 residues: CASSLLGTGVSETQYF. The CDR3 coding sequence is TGCGCCAGCAGCTTGCTGGGTACGGGTGTCTCTGAGACCCAGTACTTC.

This CDR3 is CASSGSEQFF. In nucleotides, the CDR3 is TGTGCCAGCAGCGGGTCTGAGCAGTTCTTC. The chain carries TRBV2 and TRBJ2-1; no firm D call. Deletions cut 6 bases from V and 9 bases from J, with 6 bases between. Germline assignment: CDR1 SNHLY and CDR2 FYNNEI. This CDR3 region has 10 residues.

The rearrangement joins TRBV5-1 to TRBJ2-5; TRBD1 is a possible D gene (5 bases). Between the trimmed V and J ends, which lost 4 bases and 5 bases, there was a span of 15 bases. The CDR3 extends over 14 amino acids. Germline CDR1 is SGHRS and CDR2 is YFSETQ. The CDR3 is CASSLTVGEETQYF. The DNA of the CDR3 is TGCGCCAGCAGCCTGACAGTGGGCGAGGAGACCCAGTACTTC.

The gene calls are TRBV10-1 and TRBJ1-5; D is perhaps TRBD1 (5 bases). This CDR3 has 13 amino acids. Between the trimmed V and J ends, which lost 4 bases and 5 bases, there was a span of 9 bases. Germline CDR1 WNHNN, CDR2 SYGVQD (reference sequence). CDR3 amino acids: CASSAGIHQPQHF. CDR3 sequence (DNA): TGCGCCAGCAGTGCAGGGATCCATCAGCCCCAGCATTTT.

The chain carries TRBV7-8 and TRBJ1-5; 8 bases align to TRBD1. After removal of 5 bases from V and 4 bases from J, the junction contained 7 bases not matched to a gene. The CDR3 extends over 15 amino acids. Germline values: CDR1 SGHVS, CDR2 FQNEAQ. CDR3 sequence: CASSPGDRGNQPQHF. For the CDR3, the DNA is TGTGCCAGCAGCCCGGGAGACAGGGGAAATCAGCCCCAGCATTTT.

CDR3 region: CASSLGGQGDYGYTF. The CDR3 DNA is TGTGCCAGCAGCTTGGGAGGACAGGGCGACTATGGCTACACCTTC. The chain employs TRBV5-4 and TRBJ1-2, with TRBD1 identical over 8 bases. Losses at the gene ends were 0 bases for V and 3 bases for J; bases not matched to a gene: 4. Germline V gives CDR1 SGHNT, CDR2 YYREEE (reference sequence). The CDR3 covers 15 residues.

A single count supports this clone. This chain connects TRBV19 to TRBJ2-4; D is perhaps TRBD1 (6 bases). This CDR3 is built from 17 residues. V was shortened by 1 base and J by 6 bases, with 19 bases between the two germline ends. CDR1 LNHDA and CDR2 SQIVND come from the germline V gene (reference sequence). CDR3 region: CASSIAVNRVVTNIQYF. The CDR3 region has the DNA TGTGCCAGTAGTATAGCCGTCAACAGGGTTGTCACAAACATTCAGTACTTC.

V is TRBV10-2 and J is TRBJ2-1, with D possibly being TRBD2 (6 bases). The CDR3 loop spans 15 amino acids. Deletions cut 7 bases from V and 4 bases from J, with 17 bases between. The germline V gene encodes CDR1 WSHSY and CDR2 SAAADI. CDR3 in amino acids: CASIEGLALYNEQFF. CDR3 nucleotide sequence: TGCGCCAGCATCGAGGGGCTAGCGCTTTACAATGAGCAGTTCTTC.

This clone has a single count. This chain links TRBV19 with TRBJ1-1; unclear D gene. V lost 1 base and J lost 6, with 15 bases in between. Germline CDR1 and CDR2: LNHDA and SQIVND (reference sequence). The CDR3 is 15 amino acids. The CDR3 bases are TGTGCCAGTAGTATAGTTTGGGCGTCCGCAGCTGAAGCTTTCTTT. Its translation is CASSIVWASAAEAFF.

This chain's CDR3 is CASSPRFGEQFF. CDR3 in DNA: TGTGCCAGCAGCCCGAGGTTCGGGGAGCAGTTCTTC. The gene calls are TRBV6-5 and TRBJ2-1; D not resolved. The germline CDR1 and CDR2 sequences are MNHEY and SVGAGI. This CDR3 is built from 12 residues. Trimming took 6 bases from V and 10 from J, leaving 13 bases between them.

This clone has a single count. This chain connects TRBV3-1 (or the pseudogene TRBV3-2) to TRBJ2-1; D remains ambiguous. Deletions cut 4 bases from V and 0 bases from J, with 10 bases between. Germline CDR1 and CDR2: LGHDT and YNNKEL (reference sequence). The CDR3 totals 15 residues. CDR3: CASSRNSGSYNEQFF. The CDR3 DNA is TGTGCCAGCAGCCGCAACTCGGGCTCCTACAATGAGCAGTTCTTC.

The rearrangement joins TRBV29-1 to TRBJ2-3; tentative D call: TRBD1 (5 bases). The V gene lost 3 bases and the J gene lost 0 bases, with 13 bases spanning the gap. The germline V gene encodes CDR1 SQVTM and CDR2 ANQGSEA. This CDR3 has 15 residues. CDR3 region: CSVDYGQGSTDTQYF. In nucleotides, the CDR3 is TGCAGCGTTGATTACGGGCAGGGCAGCACAGATACGCAGTATTTT.

The gene calls are TRBV6-1 and TRBJ2-7; 10 positions agree with TRBD2. CDR3 length equals 16 residues. V shed 0 bases, J shed 2 bases, and the junction held 4 bases outside the gene matches. The germline V gene has CDR1 MNHNS and CDR2 SASEGT. The DNA of the CDR3 is TGTGCCAGCAGTGAAGCTCTAGCGGGAGTGGCCTACGAGCAGTACGTC. Translated: CASSEALAGVAYEQYV.

The chain carries TRBV18 and TRBJ1-1; 7 bases line up with TRBD1. Unmatched junction bases numbered 4, after V lost 5 bases and J lost 1 base. Germline V gene data show CDR1 as KGHSH and CDR2 as LQKENI. This CDR3 is 14 amino acids long. CDR3 region: CASSGQEGNTEAFF. As DNA, the CDR3 is TGTGCCAGCTCAGGACAGGAGGGGAACACTGAAGCTTTCTTT.

The chain couples TRBV24-1 to TRBJ2-2; TRBD1 aligns across 7 bases. J was trimmed by 3 bases and V by 4 bases; bases with no gene match: 7. Looked up from germline, CDR1 is KGHDR and CDR2 is SFDVKD. This CDR3 is 16 amino acids long. The CDR3 loop reads CATSESNRGYTGELFF. CDR3 DNA: TGTGCCACCAGTGAAAGTAACAGGGGATACACCGGGGAGCTGTTTTTT.